This T cell receptor (beta chain) was profiled in a study of blood T cell repertoires in COVID-19. On the study more broadly: Italy, Spain and the United States were the sources of the convalescent and acute COVID-19 samples. Sample material is recorded as cDNA or gDNA derived from T cells, B-cell-depleted T cells, or PBMCs.

The sample holds a few counts of this clone. The CDR3 has 14 amino acids. The J segment lost 12 bases and the V segment lost 3 bases, leaving 11 bases of the junction unmatched. Germline loops: CDR1 LNHDA, CDR2 SQIVND (reference sequence). In the authors' methods: From reference gene primer amplification, estimates of nucleated cell counts were derived. Libraries were prepared by immunoSEQ multiplex PCR; TCRdb keeps only in-frame clonotypes and omits some of them. The D gene and trimming were derived from the DNA, and the V and J assignments and clone size from that table. The sample holds roughly 100,000 clones, approximately 72% seen once.

Material for sequencing was peripheral blood. The rearrangement uses TRBV19 and TRBJ2-1, with 7 bases identical to TRBD1. This receptor was taken from a woman in her seventies with acute or convalescent COVID-19. The CDR3 reads CASSIPPHKGAQFF. The CDR3 region has the DNA TGTGCCAGTAGTATCCCCCCCCACAAGGGGGCGCAGTTCTTC.